Each of the 20 T cell receptor beta chains below was sequenced from the same sample in a study of T cells in Graves' hyperthyroidism and ophthalmopathy. Amplified regions were TCR beta CDR3 sequences from RNA transcripts. HTBI primers were used for first-round RT-PCR of the TCR CDR3. TCRdb processed the multiplex PCR reads anew with MiXCR; each CDR3 protein has one entry. The profile shows under 400,000 distinct CDR3 sequences, about 21% of them singletons. The sequenced sample consisted of blood. The receptors stem from a woman aged 45-65 years with Graves' hyperthyroidism.

For the CDR3, the DNA is TGTGCCAGCAGCAAGGGAGTTGGGGTTTTCTACACCTTC. This encodes CASSKGVGVFYTF. The J gene is TRBJ1-2, the V gene TRBV7-9, with D unresolved. The CDR3 spans 13 residues. Looked up from germline, CDR1 is SEHNR and CDR2 is FQNEAQ (reference sequence). The V end was cut by 5 bases, the J end by 10 bases, with 17 bases between.

This clonotype was found many times. The chain carries TRBV13 and TRBJ2-7; 10 bases map to TRBD2. There are 16 residues in the CDR3. J was trimmed by 7 bases and V by 4 bases; bases with no gene match: 13. From germline, CDR1 is PRHDT and CDR2 FYEKMQ (reference sequence). CDR3 sequence: CASSSGLGTSAGEQYF. The CDR3 DNA follows: TGTGCCAGCAGCTCCGGCCTAGGGACTAGCGCCGGGGAGCAGTACTTC. Full variable domain (outside the CDR3, taken from reference TRBV13 and TRBJ2-7): AAGVIQSPRHLIKEKRETATLKCYPIPRHDTVYWYQQGPGQDPQFLISFYEKMQSDKGSIPDRFSAQQFSDYHSELNMSSLELGDSALYFCASSSGLGTSAGEQYFGPGTRLTVT.

This clonotype was counted only a few times. V usage is TRBV15 and J usage is TRBJ1-6, with TRBD1 matching 8 bases. This CDR3 has 16 residues. V was clipped by 0 bases and J by 7 bases; unmatched bases: 5. CDR1 and CDR2 (germline): LNHNV, YYDKDF (reference sequence). CDR3 DNA: TGTGCCACCAGCAGAGATCCAGACAGGGGCAATTCACCCCTCCACTTT. Its protein product is CATSRDPDRGNSPLHF.

This clonotype was recorded at least ten times. The chain links TRBV12-3 or TRBV12-4 to TRBJ1-1; D not resolved. The V gene lost 3 bases and the J gene lost 6 bases, with 8 bases spanning the gap. The CDR3 is made up of 12 amino acids. Here the CDR3 DNA reads TGTGCCAGCAGTTTTCTGGTGGCTGAAGCTTTCTTT. Translation: CASSFLVAEAFF.

J is TRBJ2-3 and V is TRBV2; 9 positions agree with TRBD2. The CDR3 loop spans 14 amino acids. V lost 4 bases, J lost 6 bases, and 5 bases stayed unmatched. Germline V gives CDR1 SNHLY, CDR2 FYNNEI. The CDR3 nucleotides read TGTGCCAGCAGTGGGACTAGCGATTGGGATACGCAGTATTTT. It specifies CASSGTSDWDTQYF. Full variable domain (remainder filled in from reference TRBV2 and TRBJ2-3): EPEVTQTPSHQVTQMGQEVILRCVPISNHLYFYWYRQILGQKVEFLVSFYNNEISEKSEIFDDQFSVERPDGSNFTLKIRSTKLEDSAMYFCASSGTSDWDTQYFGPGTRLTVL.

At least ten counts were recorded for this clonotype. The rearrangement joins TRBV13 to TRBJ2-7; D is possibly TRBD2 (5 bases). The CDR3 sequence is 12 residues long. The V end was cut by 5 bases, the J end by 6 bases, with 11 bases between. Germline V gene data show CDR1 as PRHDT and CDR2 as FYEKMQ (reference sequence). The DNA for the CDR3 is TGTGCCAGCAGCCCAGACCGGGGCGAGCAGTACTTC. Its protein product is CASSPDRGEQYF.

The chain joins TRBV2 to TRBJ1-1; possible D gene TRBD1, 6 bases. The CDR3 covers 15 residues. Germline-derived CDR1 and CDR2 are SNHLY and FYNNEI. Trimming removed 3 bases from V and 6 bases from J, with 17 bases in between. DNA for the CDR3: TGTGCCAGCAGTGACTCAGGGGTAGGCTTTTCTGAAGCTTTCTTT. It encodes CASSDSGVGFSEAFF.

Regarding this clonotype: This sequence may be a read error, since a much larger clone differs from it by one base. J is TRBJ1-1 and V is TRBV4-1; D is possibly TRBD1 (5 bases). In germline, CDR1 is MGHRA, CDR2 YSYEKL. This CDR3 has 16 amino acids. V lost 2 bases, J lost 5 bases, and 18 bases lay in between. CDR3 region: CASSQSPGRVRTEAFF. CDR3 DNA: TGCGCCAGCAGCCAAAGCCCGGGACGGGTGAGGACTGAAGCTTTCTTT.

This clonotype was counted at least ten times. V and J are TRBV12-3 or TRBV12-4 and TRBJ2-3; D remains unclear. V lost 3 bases to trimming and J lost 6 bases, with 13 bases between them. This CDR3 comprises 14 residues. The chain's CDR3 is CASSFSYPSDTQYF. The CDR3 bases are TGTGCCAGCAGTTTTTCCTACCCCTCGGATACGCAGTATTTT.

This clonotype was detected only a few times. The chain links TRBV11-2 to TRBJ2-7; tentatively, D is TRBD2 (6 bases). The CDR3 contains 13 residues. The germline V gene has CDR1 SGHAT and CDR2 FQNNGV. CDR3 protein: CPPAGTSSYEQYF. The CDR3 nucleotides read TGTCCCCCCGCGGGGACCTCCTCCTACGAGCAGTACTTC. The complete variable domain, with remaining parts taken from reference TRBV11-2 and TRBJ2-7, reads EAGVAQSPRYKIIEKRQSVAFWCNPISGHATLYWYQQILGQGPKLLIQFQNNGVVDDSQLPKDRFSAERLKGVDSTLKIQPAKLEDSAVYLCPPAGTSSYEQYFGPGTRLTVT.

DNA of the CDR3: TGTGCCATCAGTGAGTTAAGGGATGAGCAGTTCTTC. Translated, it gives CAISELRDEQFF. The chain links TRBV10-3 to TRBJ2-1; no reliable D call. The CDR3 sequence is 12 residues long. Germline lookup yields CDR1 ENHRY and CDR2 SYGVKD. Trimming removed 1 base at V and 8 bases at J, with 6 bases between.

This clonotype was detected many times. The rearrangement uses TRBV5-1 and TRBJ1-1; 7 bases agree with TRBD1. V gave up 4 bases and J gave up 0 bases; unmatched junction bases: 3. This CDR3 has 14 amino acids. Germline assignment: CDR1 SGHRS and CDR2 YFSETQ. The CDR3 is CASSGGQVNTEAFF. CDR3 coding DNA: TGCGCCAGCAGCGGAGGACAGGTGAACACTGAAGCTTTCTTT.

The chain combines TRBV4-2 with TRBJ2-3; no definite D call. CDR1 LGHNA and CDR2 YNFKEQ come from the germline V gene. The V end lost 0 bases, the J end lost 6 bases, and 13 bases lay between the germline ends. There are 15 residues in the CDR3. In DNA form, the CDR3 reads TGTGCCAGCAGCCAAGAGGTTTCGGCTCGGGATACGCAGTATTTT. Translated: CASSQEVSARDTQYF.

The table lists this clonotype with many counts. The chain uses TRBV20-1 and TRBJ2-5; D might be TRBD2 (6 bases). The CDR3 extends over 14 amino acids. CDR1 DFQATT and CDR2 SNEGSKA come from the germline V gene (reference sequence). Trimming left V 4 bases short and J 8 bases short, with 20 bases between. CDR3 region: CSAIRDPGADTQYF. The CDR3 region has the DNA TGCAGTGCTATCCGGGACCCGGGAGCCGATACCCAGTACTTC.

The J gene is TRBJ1-4, the V gene TRBV9; D may be TRBD1 (5 bases). Germline CDR1 and CDR2: SGDLS and YYNGEE. CDR3 size: 15 residues. V lost 4 bases and J 8 bases, leaving 18 bases between the germline ends. CDR3 amino acids: CASSPRSQGGEKLFF. The CDR3 region has the DNA TGTGCCAGCAGCCCCAGGTCCCAGGGAGGCGAAAAACTGTTTTTT.

This clonotype occurred many times. The rearrangement links TRBV20-1 to TRBJ2-5; tentatively, D is TRBD1 (7 bases). Deletions cut 3 bases from V and 5 bases from J, with 19 bases between. Germline values: CDR1 DFQATT, CDR2 SNEGSKA (reference sequence). This CDR3 has 15 amino acids. CDR3 sequence: CSASASEGAVETQYF. DNA of the CDR3: TGCAGTGCTAGTGCTAGCGAGGGGGCCGTGGAGACCCAGTACTTC.

This clonotype came up many times. V gene TRBV6-1 combines with J gene TRBJ1-2; tentatively, D is TRBD1 (5 bases). Per the germline V gene, CDR1 is MNHNS and CDR2 is SASEGT. This CDR3 region has 13 residues. V was trimmed by 6 bases and J by 6 bases, leaving 14 bases between them. As DNA, the CDR3 is TGTGCCAGCAGCCGGGGGTGGGAGCATGGCTACACCTTC. Translated, it gives CASSRGWEHGYTF.

The V and J genes are TRBV29-1 and TRBJ2-3; 7 bases fit TRBD1. The V gene's germline CDR1 is SQVTM and CDR2 ANQGSEA. This CDR3 has 12 residues. Losses at the gene ends were 7 bases for V and 3 bases for J; bases not matched to a gene: 4. CDR3 in DNA: TGCAGCGCCATACAGGGGACAGATACGCAGTATTTT. Translation gives CSAIQGTDTQYF.

This clonotype was detected many times. The chain uses TRBV11-2 and TRBJ2-3; TRBD2 matches at 12 bases. This CDR3 is 18 amino acids long. The V and J ends lost 0 bases and 4 bases, in that order; junction bases with no gene match: 8. Germline values: CDR1 SGHAT, CDR2 FQNNGV. The CDR3 sequence is CASSLDRLAGGIPDTQYF. In nucleotides, the CDR3 is TGTGCCAGCAGCTTAGATAGGCTAGCGGGAGGGATACCAGATACGCAGTATTTT.

This clonotype was recorded at least ten times. V gene TRBV28 combines with J gene TRBJ1-2; D gene uncertain. The CDR3 sequence is 13 residues long. V lost 2 bases and J 3 bases, leaving 7 bases between the germline ends. Germline assignment: CDR1 MDHEN and CDR2 SYDVKM. For the CDR3, the DNA is TGTGCCAGCAGTTTACTGCTGGACTATGGCTACACCTTC. Translating gives CASSLLLDYGYTF.